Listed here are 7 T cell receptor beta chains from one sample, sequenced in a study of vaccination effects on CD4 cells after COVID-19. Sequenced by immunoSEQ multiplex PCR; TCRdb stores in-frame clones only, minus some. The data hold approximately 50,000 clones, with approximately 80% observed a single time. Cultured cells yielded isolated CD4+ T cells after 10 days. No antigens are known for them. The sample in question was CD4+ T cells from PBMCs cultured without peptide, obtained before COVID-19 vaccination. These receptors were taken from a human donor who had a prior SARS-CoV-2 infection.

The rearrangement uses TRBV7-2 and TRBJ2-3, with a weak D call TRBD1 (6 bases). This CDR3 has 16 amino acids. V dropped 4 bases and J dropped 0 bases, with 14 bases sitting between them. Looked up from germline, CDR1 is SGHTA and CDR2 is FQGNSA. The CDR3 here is CASSYSRGSSTDTQYF. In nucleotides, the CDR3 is TGTGCCAGCAGCTACAGCAGGGGCTCTAGCACAGATACGCAGTATTTT.

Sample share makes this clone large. DNA for the CDR3: TGTGCCAGCAGCCAAGATCGGCCGAAAGCCATTCAGTACTTC. Translation: CASSQDRPKAIQYF. The V gene is TRBV4-2, the J gene TRBJ2-4; D uncertain. The V end lost 0 bases, the J end lost 9 bases, and 12 bases lay between the germline ends. CDR1 is LGHNA, CDR2 YNFKEQ, per germline. The CDR3 sequence is 14 residues long.

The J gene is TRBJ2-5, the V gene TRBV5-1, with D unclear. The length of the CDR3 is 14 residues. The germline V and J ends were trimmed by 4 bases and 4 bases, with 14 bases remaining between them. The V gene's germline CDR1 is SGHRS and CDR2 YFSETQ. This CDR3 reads CASSPQPGLETQYF. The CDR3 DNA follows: TGCGCCAGCAGCCCGCAGCCAGGCTTAGAGACCCAGTACTTC.

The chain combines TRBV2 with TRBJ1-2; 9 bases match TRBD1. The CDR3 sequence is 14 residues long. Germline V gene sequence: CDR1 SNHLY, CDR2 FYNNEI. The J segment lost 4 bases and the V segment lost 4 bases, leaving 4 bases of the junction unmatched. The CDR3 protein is CASSGQGGRYGYTF. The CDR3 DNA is TGTGCCAGCAGTGGACAGGGGGGCCGCTATGGCTACACCTTC.

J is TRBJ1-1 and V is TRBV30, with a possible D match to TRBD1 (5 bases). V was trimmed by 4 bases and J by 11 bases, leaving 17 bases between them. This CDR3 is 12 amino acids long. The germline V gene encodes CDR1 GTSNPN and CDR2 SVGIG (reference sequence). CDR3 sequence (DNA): TGTGCCTGGAATCAAAGGGCAGGGAAGGCTTTCTTT. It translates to CAWNQRAGKAFF.

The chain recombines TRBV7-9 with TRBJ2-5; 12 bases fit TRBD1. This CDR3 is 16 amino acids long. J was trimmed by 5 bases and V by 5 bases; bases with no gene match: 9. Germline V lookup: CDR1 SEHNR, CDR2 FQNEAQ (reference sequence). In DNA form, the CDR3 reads TGTGCCAGCAGCCTACCGGGACAGGGGGCGGGGGAGACCCAGTACTTC. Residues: CASSLPGQGAGETQYF.

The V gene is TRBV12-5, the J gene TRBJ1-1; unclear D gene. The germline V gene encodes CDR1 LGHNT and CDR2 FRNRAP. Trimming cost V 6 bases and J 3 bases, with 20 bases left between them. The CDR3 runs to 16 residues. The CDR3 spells CASGSTRRHPYTEAFF. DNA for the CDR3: TGTGCTAGTGGCTCGACCCGACGGCACCCTTACACTGAAGCTTTCTTT.